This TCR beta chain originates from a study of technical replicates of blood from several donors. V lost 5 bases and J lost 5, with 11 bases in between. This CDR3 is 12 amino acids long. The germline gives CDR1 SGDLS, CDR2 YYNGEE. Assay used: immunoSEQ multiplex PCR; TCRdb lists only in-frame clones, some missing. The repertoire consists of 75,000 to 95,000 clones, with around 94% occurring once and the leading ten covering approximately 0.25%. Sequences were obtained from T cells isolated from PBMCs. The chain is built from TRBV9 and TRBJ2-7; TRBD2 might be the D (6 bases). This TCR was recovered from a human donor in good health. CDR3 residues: CASSSGTDEQYF. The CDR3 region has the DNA TGTGCCAGCAGTTCCGGGACTGACGAGCAGTACTTC.